Described below is a single TCR beta chain sequence and its context. At the DNA level, this CDR3 is encoded by other sequences in the same sample as well. These data belong to a study of blood T cell repertoires in COVID-19. Study at large: The United States, Italy and Spain were the sources of the acute and convalescent COVID-19 samples. From T cells, B-cell-depleted T cells, or PBMCs came the material, which was cDNA or gDNA.

Trimming left V 1 base short and J 1 base short, with 7 bases between. Per the germline V gene, CDR1 is SEHNR and CDR2 is FQNEAQ (reference sequence). There are 15 residues in the CDR3. Measured with immunoSEQ multiplex PCR; TCRdb has only the in-frame clones, and not every one. The sample contains 99,000 or so clones, 91% of which appear only once. This receptor was taken from a human donor in a cohort sampled during active COVID-19. The gene calls are TRBV7-9 and TRBJ2-2, with D tentatively TRBD1 (5 bases). The material sequenced was peripheral blood. CDR3 sequence: CASSLGGQNTGELFF. In nucleotides, the CDR3 is TGTGCCAGCAGCTTAGGAGGACAGAACACCGGGGAGCTGTTTTTT.